This is a list of T cell receptor beta chains from one sample in a study of blood T cells in healthy people across ages. TCRdb re-derived calls from the 5' RACE reads in MiXCR, one entry per CDR3 protein. The sample shows more than 1,000,000 distinct CDR3 sequences, 25% of them seen only once. The data were also submitted as part of a second study, on T cells of mothers and their children.

The sample taken for sequencing was blood. The receptors stem from a girl aged 2 to 9 in good health. Both conserved end residues are part of each CDR3. A D gene is named only where the DNA matches it firmly. The listing skips clone size in some rows; elsewhere it reads once, few, many or a size class.

.	TRBV5-1	few	TRBJ2-3	CASSWIVSEDTQYF	TGCGCCAGCAGCTGGATTGTTTCAGAAGATACGCAGTATTTT
TRBD1	TRBV20-1	.	TRBJ2-7	CSARRDRGEQYF	TGCAGTGCTAGAAGGGACAGGGGCGAGCAGTACTTC
.	TRBV29-1	.	TRBJ2-1	CSVEGDPNEQFF	TGCAGCGTTGAAGGGGACCCCAATGAGCAGTTCTTC
.	TRBV15	.	TRBJ2-7	CATKYEQYF	TGTGCCACGAAGTACGAGCAGTACTTC
.	TRBV6-2/TRBV6-3	few	TRBJ1-1	CASIEGGGAFF	TGTGCCAGCATAGAAGGCGGGGGAGCTTTCTTT
.	TRBV20-1	few	TRBJ2-7	CSAPVGPQDEQYF	TGCAGTGCCCCGGTAGGCCCTCAGGACGAGCAGTACTTC
.	TRBV19	.	TRBJ2-5	CASQRQPMDQETQYF	TGTGCCAGCCAGAGACAGCCAATGGACCAAGAGACCCAGTACTTC
.	TRBV7-2	few	TRBJ2-7	CASSLGQTGTEQYF	TGTGCCAGCAGCTTAGGGCAAACAGGGACCGAGCAGTACTTC
.	TRBV20-1	few	TRBJ2-5	CSARDGYQETQYF	TGCAGTGCTAGAGACGGGTACCAAGAGACCCAGTACTTC
.	TRBV4-3	.	TRBJ1-1	CASSQDRGAYTEAFF	TGCGCCAGCAGCCAAGATAGGGGGGCTTACACTGAAGCTTTCTTT
.	TRBV29-1	.	TRBJ2-1	CTIRVSSYNEQFF	TGCACCATTAGGGTAAGCTCCTACAATGAGCAGTTCTTC
.	TRBV5-1	few	TRBJ2-5	CASSPSPGTLQETQYF	TGCGCCAGCAGCCCAAGCCCCGGGACACTCCAAGAGACCCAGTACTTC
TRBD1	TRBV5-1	.	TRBJ1-1	CASSLGVTGRDPEAFF	TGCGCCAGCAGCTTGGGGGTGACAGGGAGAGACCCTGAAGCTTTCTTT
.	TRBV7-2	few	TRBJ2-3	CASMPTDNTDTQYF	TGTGCCAGCATGCCGACAGACAACACAGATACGCAGTATTTT
TRBD2	TRBV13	few	TRBJ2-1	CASSLGGAGGTYNEQFF	TGTGCCAGCAGCTTAGGGGGAGCGGGGGGCACCTACAATGAGCAGTTCTTC
TRBD1	TRBV29-1	.	TRBJ2-7	CSGTQGFEQYF	TGCAGCGGGACACAGGGGTTCGAGCAGTACTTC
TRBD2	TRBV20-1	few	TRBJ2-1	CSARRAAGVRMDEQFF	TGCAGTGCTAGACGTGCAGCGGGAGTTCGCATGGATGAGCAGTTCTTC
.	TRBV4-1	.	TRBJ2-1	CASSQAGAPDEQFF	TGCGCCAGCAGCCAGGCGGGGGCCCCCGATGAGCAGTTCTTC
.	TRBV28	.	TRBJ1-2	CASRSGSRGYTF	TGTGCCAGCAGGTCTGGTTCTCGAGGCTACACCTTC
.	TRBV5-6	.	TRBJ2-1	CASSGAGRPNEQFF	TGTGCCAGCAGCGGGGCCGGGCGGCCTAATGAGCAGTTCTTC
.	TRBV27	few	TRBJ2-1	CASSGVAEQFF	TGTGCCAGCAGTGGGGTAGCCGAGCAGTTCTTC
.	TRBV4-3	few	TRBJ2-1	CASSLTVANHNEQFF	TGCGCCAGCAGCCTGACTGTTGCAAACCACAATGAGCAGTTCTTC
.	TRBV28	few	TRBJ1-4	CASSQATDATNEKLFF	TGTGCCAGCAGTCAAGCGACCGACGCAACTAATGAAAAACTGTTTTTT
.	TRBV12-5	few	TRBJ1-1	CASGSPEGRAEAFF	TGTGCTAGTGGTTCCCCCGAGGGTCGGGCTGAAGCTTTCTTT
.	TRBV2	.	TRBJ1-5	CASSGSQGSHQPQHF	TGTGCCAGCAGTGGGTCCCAGGGCTCCCATCAGCCCCAGCATTTT
.	TRBV28	.	TRBJ1-3	CASSFGTGLRSGNTIYF	TGTGCCAGCAGTTTCGGTACGGGCCTTCGCTCTGGAAACACCATATATTTT
.	TRBV7-8	.	TRBJ2-7	CASSWQDYYEQYF	TGTGCCAGCAGCTGGCAAGATTACTACGAGCAGTACTTC
.	TRBV6-5	.	TRBJ2-1	CAGSYFPAGTQSSYNEQFF	TGTGCCGGCAGTTACTTTCCGGCCGGGACTCAGAGCTCCTACAATGAGCAGTTCTTC
.	TRBV6-2/TRBV6-3	few	TRBJ2-7	CASSYRGPLGRTYEQYF	TGTGCCAGCAGTTACCGGGGCCCCCTCGGGCGGACCTACGAGCAGTACTTC
TRBD1	TRBV29-1	.	TRBJ2-7	CSVGTGDHEQYF	TGCAGCGTAGGGACAGGGGACCACGAGCAGTACTTC
TRBD2	TRBV5-1	.	TRBJ2-1	CASSFERGARVNEQFF	TGCGCCAGCAGCTTCGAGCGGGGGGCCCGGGTCAATGAGCAGTTCTTC
.	TRBV10-3	.	TRBJ2-5	CAISESGWETQYF	TGTGCCATCAGTGAGTCAGGGTGGGAGACCCAGTACTTC
.	TRBV7-3	few	TRBJ2-1	CASREGGEQFF	TGTGCCAGCAGAGAGGGGGGTGAGCAGTTCTTC
.	TRBV7-6	.	TRBJ2-6	CASSLVELVLANVLTF	TGTGCCAGCAGCTTAGTCGAGTTGGTGCTCGCCAACGTCCTGACTTTC
.	TRBV28	few	TRBJ1-2	CASSLLKEYYGYTF	TGTGCCAGCAGTCTCTTGAAGGAGTACTATGGCTACACCTTC
.	TRBV29-1	.	TRBJ1-2	CSVERRDTNYGYTF	TGCAGCGTCGAAAGGAGGGACACTAACTATGGCTACACCTTC
TRBD1	TRBV6-5	.	TRBJ1-2	CATRGQGIYYGYTF	TGTGCCACTCGAGGACAGGGGATTTACTATGGCTACACCTTC
.	TRBV29-1	.	TRBJ2-5	CSVEIRGETQYF	TGCAGCGTTGAGATTAGGGGGGAGACCCAGTACTTC
.	TRBV12-3/TRBV12-4	few	TRBJ1-4	CASRPGTDEKLFF	TGTGCCAGCAGACCTGGAACCGATGAAAAACTGTTTTTT
.	TRBV5-1	few	TRBJ1-2	CASSPPEGRGYTF	TGCGCCAGCAGCCCTCCCGAGGGTCGTGGCTACACCTTC
TRBD2	TRBV20-1	.	TRBJ2-7	CSARASGYAQYF	TGCAGTGCTCGGGCTAGCGGATACGCGCAGTACTTC
.	TRBV12-3/TRBV12-4	.	TRBJ2-5	CASSLARGTGRFRETQYF	TGTGCCAGCAGTTTAGCGAGGGGAACAGGGAGATTCCGGGAGACCCAGTACTTC